Each of the 8 T cell receptor beta chains below was sequenced from the same sample in a study of blood T cells in healthy people across ages. Primers used in a second PCR of roughly 6 to 11 cycles were a sample-barcoded 5' primer and a J-beta primer mix. TCRdb called the 5' RACE reads again in MiXCR, with one record for every CDR3 protein. The data show around 320,000 distinct CDR3 sequences, about 25% seen once. Material for sequencing was blood. The receptors here all came from a woman aged 70-85 years in good health.

The genes are TRBV5-1 and TRBJ1-2, with D unclear. Germline V gene data show CDR1 as SGHRS and CDR2 as YFSETQ. The CDR3 spans 13 residues. Trimming shortened V by 2 bases and J by 2 bases, and 7 bases separated the two germline ends. CDR3: CASSFGDNYGYTF. The CDR3 nucleotides are TGCGCCAGCAGCTTCGGAGACAACTATGGCTACACCTTC. Looking up the rest from reference TRBV5-1 and TRBJ1-2 gives the full variable domain: KAGVTQTPRYLIKTRGQQVTLSCSPISGHRSVSWYQQTPGQGLQFLFEYFSETQRNKGNFPGRFSGRQFSNSRSEMNVSTLELGDSALYLCASSFGDNYGYTFGSGTRLTVV.

The CDR3 sequence: CATSMPRDFAPDTQYF. In DNA form, the CDR3 reads TGTGCCACCAGCATGCCGAGGGACTTTGCCCCAGATACGCAGTATTTT. V is TRBV15 and J is TRBJ2-3, with D perhaps TRBD2 (6 bases). V gave up 4 bases and J gave up 4 bases, with 18 bases separating them. There are 16 residues in the CDR3. The germline gives CDR1 LNHNV, CDR2 YYDKDF (reference sequence). The full variable domain, completed using reference TRBV15 and TRBJ2-3, is DAMVIQNPRYQVTQFGKPVTLSCSQTLNHNVMYWYQQKSSQAPKLLFHYYDKDFNNEADTPDNFQSRRPNTSFCFLDIRSPGLGDTAMYLCATSMPRDFAPDTQYFGPGTRLTVL.

This clonotype came up once. The chain is built from TRBV10-3 and TRBJ2-1; possible D gene TRBD1, 6 bases. The V end was cut by 7 bases, the J end by 6 bases, with 13 bases between. The germline gives CDR1 ENHRY, CDR2 SYGVKD. The CDR3 spans 13 residues. The CDR3 DNA is TGTGCCATCATGGACAGCATCTGCAATGAGCAGTTCTTC. Translating it yields CAIMDSICNEQFF.

In its sample, this clonotype was seen a few times. V usage is TRBV20-1 and J usage is TRBJ1-5; D is uncertain. Trimming shortened V by 4 bases and J by 3 bases, and 13 bases separated the two germline ends. The CDR3 contains 14 residues. Germline lookup yields CDR1 DFQATT and CDR2 SNEGSKA (reference sequence). DNA of the CDR3: TGCAGTGCTACGGGCCAGCTGATCAATCAGCCCCAGCATTTT. This gives the protein CSATGQLINQPQHF.

This clonotype was seen at least ten times. V gene TRBV5-1 combines with J gene TRBJ1-6; 7 nucleotides align to TRBD1. V shed 3 bases, J shed 9 bases, and the junction held 6 bases outside the gene matches. The CDR3 sequence is 14 residues long. CDR1 is SGHRS and CDR2 is YFSETQ in the germline V gene. CDR3 in DNA: TGCGCCAGCAGCTCGGAGGGGGCTGGTTCACCCCTCCACTTT. Translation gives CASSSEGAGSPLHF.

This clonotype was recorded only once. The chain combines TRBV28 with TRBJ2-4; D perhaps matches TRBD1 (6 bases). Germline V gene sequence: CDR1 MDHEN, CDR2 SYDVKM. This CDR3 contains 16 residues. V lost 8 bases, J lost 0 bases, and 17 bases lay in between. This CDR3 is CASASGQPLAKNIQYF. The CDR3 region has the DNA TGTGCCAGCGCCTCCGGACAGCCGTTAGCCAAAAACATTCAGTACTTC.

This clonotype has a handful of counts. The chain carries TRBV20-1 and TRBJ1-5; TRBD1 matches 9 bases. V shed 6 bases and J 5 bases; nucleotides not matched to a gene: 8. The germline V gene has CDR1 DFQATT and CDR2 SNEGSKA (reference sequence). The length of the CDR3 is 14 residues. DNA for the CDR3: TGCAGTGCCCGGGGACAGGGTCGAGATCAGCCCCAGCATTTT. Translating gives CSARGQGRDQPQHF.

There are a few counts of this clonotype. The V call is TRBV5-1, the J call TRBJ2-3; D gene uncertain. V was cut by 2 bases and J by 2 bases, with 18 bases left in between. This CDR3 comprises 17 residues. Germline V gene data show CDR1 as SGHRS and CDR2 as YFSETQ. The CDR3 region has the DNA TGCGCCAGCAGCTTCGCGACAAGGAACCAGTACACAGATACGCAGTATTTT. Translation gives CASSFATRNQYTDTQYF.